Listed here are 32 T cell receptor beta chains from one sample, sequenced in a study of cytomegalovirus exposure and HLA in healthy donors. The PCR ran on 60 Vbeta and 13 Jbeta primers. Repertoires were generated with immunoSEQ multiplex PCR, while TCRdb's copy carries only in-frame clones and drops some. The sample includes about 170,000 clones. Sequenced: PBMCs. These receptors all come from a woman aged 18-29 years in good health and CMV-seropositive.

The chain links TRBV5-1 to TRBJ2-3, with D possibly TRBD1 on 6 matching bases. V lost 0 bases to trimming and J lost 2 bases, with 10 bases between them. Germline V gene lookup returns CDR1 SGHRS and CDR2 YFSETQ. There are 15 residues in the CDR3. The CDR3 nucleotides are TGCGCCAGCAGCTTGGCGGACAGAAACACAGATACGCAGTATTTT. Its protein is CASSLADRNTDTQYF.

The DNA of the CDR3 is TGTGCTAGTCGGGGACTAGCGGGAGGGCCAGATACGCAGTATTTT. This translates into CASRGLAGGPDTQYF. V and J are TRBV12-5 and TRBJ2-3; 16 nucleotides align to TRBD2. There are 15 residues in the CDR3. The V gene end was trimmed by 8 bases and the J gene end by 4 bases; junction bases not matched to a gene: 3. Looked up from germline, CDR1 is LGHNT and CDR2 is FRNRAP. The full variable domain, with the rest looked up from reference TRBV12-5 and TRBJ2-3, is DARVTQTPRHKVTEMGQEVTMRCQPILGHNTVFWYRQTMMQGLELLAYFRNRAPLDDSGMPKDRFSAEMPDATLATLKIQPSEPRDSAVYFCASRGLAGGPDTQYFGPGTRLTVL.

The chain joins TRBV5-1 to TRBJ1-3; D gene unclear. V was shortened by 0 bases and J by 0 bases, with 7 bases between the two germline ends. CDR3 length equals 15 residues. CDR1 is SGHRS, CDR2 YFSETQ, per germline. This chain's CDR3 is CASSLGHDSGNTIYF. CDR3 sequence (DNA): TGCGCCAGCAGCTTGGGGCACGACTCTGGAAACACCATATATTTT.

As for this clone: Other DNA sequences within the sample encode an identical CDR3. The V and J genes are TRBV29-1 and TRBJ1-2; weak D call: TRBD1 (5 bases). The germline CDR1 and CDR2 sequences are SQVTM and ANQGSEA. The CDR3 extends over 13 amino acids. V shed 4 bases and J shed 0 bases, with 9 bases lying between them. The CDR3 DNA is TGCAGCGTTGGCGGGGGAGCTAACTATGGCTACACCTTC. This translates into CSVGGGANYGYTF.

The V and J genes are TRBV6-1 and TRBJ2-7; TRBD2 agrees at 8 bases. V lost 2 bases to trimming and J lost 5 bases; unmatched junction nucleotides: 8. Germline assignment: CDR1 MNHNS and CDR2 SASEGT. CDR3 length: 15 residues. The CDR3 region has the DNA TGTGCCAGCAGTGAAACCGCGGGAGGATCCCACGAGCAGTACTTC. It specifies CASSETAGGSHEQYF.

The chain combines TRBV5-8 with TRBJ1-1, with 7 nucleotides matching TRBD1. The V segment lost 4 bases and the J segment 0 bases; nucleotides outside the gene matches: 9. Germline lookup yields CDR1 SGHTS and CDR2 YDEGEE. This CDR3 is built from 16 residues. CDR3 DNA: TGTGCCAGCAGCCAGGACAGGTGGCCCTTGAACACTGAAGCTTTCTTT. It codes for CASSQDRWPLNTEAFF.

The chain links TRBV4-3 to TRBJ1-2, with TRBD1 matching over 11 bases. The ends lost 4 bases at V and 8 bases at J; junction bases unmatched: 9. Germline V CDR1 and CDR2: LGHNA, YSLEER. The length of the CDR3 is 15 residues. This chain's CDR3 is CASSRWDRGEGGYTF. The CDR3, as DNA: TGCGCCAGCAGCCGCTGGGACAGGGGGGAAGGCGGCTACACCTTC.

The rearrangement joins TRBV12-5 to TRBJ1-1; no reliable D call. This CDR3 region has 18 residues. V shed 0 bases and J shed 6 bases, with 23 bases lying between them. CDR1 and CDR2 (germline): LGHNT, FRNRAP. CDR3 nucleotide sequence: TGTGCTAGTGGTTTGGTACGGGGAAAGGCCTTGAACCTCTCTGAAGCTTTCTTT. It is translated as CASGLVRGKALNLSEAFF.

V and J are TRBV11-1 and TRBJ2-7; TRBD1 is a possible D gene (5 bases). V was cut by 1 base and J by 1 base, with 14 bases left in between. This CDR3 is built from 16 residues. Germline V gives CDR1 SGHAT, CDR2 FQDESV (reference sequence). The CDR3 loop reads CASSLGAGSGSYEQYF. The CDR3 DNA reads TGTGCCAGCAGCTTAGGTGCAGGGTCAGGATCCTACGAGCAGTACTTC.

DNA for the CDR3: TGTGCCAGCAGCCAAGATCGGCAGCGGGGGGACCTCTCCTACGAGCAGTACTTC. As protein: CASSQDRQRGDLSYEQYF. The chain employs TRBV4-2 and TRBJ2-7; TRBD2 matches at 9 bases. The CDR3 contains 18 residues. In germline, CDR1 is LGHNA, CDR2 YNFKEQ. With 0 bases clipped from V and 0 bases from J, the junction kept 9 bases outside the gene matches.

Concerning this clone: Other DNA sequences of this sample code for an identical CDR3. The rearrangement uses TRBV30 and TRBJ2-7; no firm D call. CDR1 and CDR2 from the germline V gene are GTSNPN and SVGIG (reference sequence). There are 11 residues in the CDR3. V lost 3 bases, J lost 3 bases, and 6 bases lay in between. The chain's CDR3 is CAWSRGYEQYF. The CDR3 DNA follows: TGTGCCTGGAGCCGAGGCTACGAGCAGTACTTC. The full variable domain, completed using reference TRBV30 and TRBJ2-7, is SQTIHQWPATLVQPVGSPLSLECTVEGTSNPNLYWYRQAAGRGLQLLFYSVGIGQISSEVPQNLSASRPQDRQFILSSKKLLLSDSGFYLCAWSRGYEQYFGPGTRLTVT.

This CDR3 reads CASSIRDRLKSNTGELFF. In DNA, the CDR3 is TGCGCCAGCAGCATCCGGGACAGGCTAAAATCGAACACCGGGGAGCTGTTTTTT. The chain uses TRBV4-1 and TRBJ2-2; 8 bases agree with TRBD1. There are 18 residues in the CDR3. J gave up 0 bases and V 5 bases, and 11 bases lay outside the gene matches. In germline, CDR1 is MGHRA, CDR2 YSYEKL.

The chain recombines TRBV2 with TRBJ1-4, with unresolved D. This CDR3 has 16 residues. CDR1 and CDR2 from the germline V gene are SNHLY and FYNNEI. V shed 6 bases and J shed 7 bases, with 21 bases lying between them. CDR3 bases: TGTGCCAGCAGAGAACGGGGTGGGGTCACCGGTGAAAAACTGTTTTTT. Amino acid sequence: CASRERGGVTGEKLFF.

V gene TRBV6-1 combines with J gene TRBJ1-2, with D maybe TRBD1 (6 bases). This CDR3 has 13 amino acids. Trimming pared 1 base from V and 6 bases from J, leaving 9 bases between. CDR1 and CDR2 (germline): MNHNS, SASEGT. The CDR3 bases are TGTGCCAGCAGTGAAGGGACAGACGATGGCTACACCTTC. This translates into CASSEGTDDGYTF.

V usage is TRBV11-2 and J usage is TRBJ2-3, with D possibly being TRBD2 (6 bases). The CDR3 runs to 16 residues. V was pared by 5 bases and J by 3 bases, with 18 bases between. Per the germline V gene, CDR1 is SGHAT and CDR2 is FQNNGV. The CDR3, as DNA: TGTGCCAGCAGCGTAGGAGGGAAGAAGGGAACAGATACGCAGTATTTT. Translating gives CASSVGGKKGTDTQYF. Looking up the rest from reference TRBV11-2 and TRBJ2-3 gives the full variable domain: EAGVAQSPRYKIIEKRQSVAFWCNPISGHATLYWYQQILGQGPKLLIQFQNNGVVDDSQLPKDRFSAERLKGVDSTLKIQPAKLEDSAVYLCASSVGGKKGTDTQYFGPGTRLTVL.

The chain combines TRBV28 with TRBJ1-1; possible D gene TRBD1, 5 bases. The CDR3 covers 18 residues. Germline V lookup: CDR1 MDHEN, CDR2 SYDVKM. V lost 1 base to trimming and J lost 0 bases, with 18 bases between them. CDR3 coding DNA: TGTGCCAGCAGTTTATCCCTTTTTGATGACAGAGTGAACACTGAAGCTTTCTTT. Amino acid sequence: CASSLSLFDDRVNTEAFF.

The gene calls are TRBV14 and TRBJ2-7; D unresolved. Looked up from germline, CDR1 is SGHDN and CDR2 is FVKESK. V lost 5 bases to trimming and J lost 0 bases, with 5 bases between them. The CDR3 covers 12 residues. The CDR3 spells CASSSRSYEQYF. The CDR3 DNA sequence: TGTGCCAGCAGCTCCCGCTCCTACGAGCAGTACTTC.

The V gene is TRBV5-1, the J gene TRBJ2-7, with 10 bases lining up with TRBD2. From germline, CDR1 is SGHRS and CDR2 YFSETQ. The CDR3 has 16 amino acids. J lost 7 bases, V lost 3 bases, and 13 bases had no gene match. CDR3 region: CASSWTSSGRAREQYF. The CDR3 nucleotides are TGCGCCAGCAGCTGGACTTCCAGCGGGAGGGCCCGAGAGCAGTACTTC. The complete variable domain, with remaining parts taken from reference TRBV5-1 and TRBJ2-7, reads KAGVTQTPRYLIKTRGQQVTLSCSPISGHRSVSWYQQTPGQGLQFLFEYFSETQRNKGNFPGRFSGRQFSNSRSEMNVSTLELGDSALYLCASSWTSSGRAREQYFGPGTRLTVT.

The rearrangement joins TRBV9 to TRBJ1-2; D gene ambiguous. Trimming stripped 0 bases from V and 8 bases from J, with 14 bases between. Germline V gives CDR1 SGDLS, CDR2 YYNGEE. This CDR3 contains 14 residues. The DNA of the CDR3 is TGTGCCAGCAGCGTAGGTCAAGGAGGGAACGGCTACACCTTC. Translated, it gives CASSVGQGGNGYTF. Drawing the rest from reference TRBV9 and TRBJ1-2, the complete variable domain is DSGVTQTPKHLITATGQRVTLRCSPRSGDLSVYWYQQSLDQGLQFLIQYYNGEERAKGNILERFSAQQFPDLHSELNLSSLELGDSALYFCASSVGQGGNGYTFGSGTRLTVV.

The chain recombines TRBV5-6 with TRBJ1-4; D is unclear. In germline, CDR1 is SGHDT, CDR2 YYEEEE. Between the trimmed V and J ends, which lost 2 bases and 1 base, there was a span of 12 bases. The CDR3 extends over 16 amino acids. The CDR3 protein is CASSFMSLGTNEKLFF. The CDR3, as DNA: TGTGCCAGCAGCTTTATGTCCCTCGGAACTAATGAAAAACTGTTTTTT.

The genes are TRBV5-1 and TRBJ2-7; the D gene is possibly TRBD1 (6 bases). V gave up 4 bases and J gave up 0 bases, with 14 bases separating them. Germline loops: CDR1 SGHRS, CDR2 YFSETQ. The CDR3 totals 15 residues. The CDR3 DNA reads TGCGCCAGCAGCCCCGGTAACAGGGTCTCCTACGAGCAGTACTTC. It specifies CASSPGNRVSYEQYF.

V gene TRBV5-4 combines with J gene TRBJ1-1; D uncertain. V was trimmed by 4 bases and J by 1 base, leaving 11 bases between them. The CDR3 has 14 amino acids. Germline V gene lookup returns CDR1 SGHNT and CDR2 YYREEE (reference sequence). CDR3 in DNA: TGTGCCAGCAGCGAACCCGGGAAGAACACTGAAGCTTTCTTT. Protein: CASSEPGKNTEAFF.

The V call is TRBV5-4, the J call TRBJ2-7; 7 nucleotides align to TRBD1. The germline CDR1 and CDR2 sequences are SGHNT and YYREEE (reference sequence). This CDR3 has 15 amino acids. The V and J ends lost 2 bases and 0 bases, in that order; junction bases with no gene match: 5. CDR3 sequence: CASSFRTGDSYEQYF. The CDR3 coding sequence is TGTGCCAGCAGCTTCCGGACAGGAGACTCCTACGAGCAGTACTTC.

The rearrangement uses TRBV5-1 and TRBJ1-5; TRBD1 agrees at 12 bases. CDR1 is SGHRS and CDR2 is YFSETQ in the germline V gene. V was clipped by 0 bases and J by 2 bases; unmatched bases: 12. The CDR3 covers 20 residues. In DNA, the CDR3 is TGCGCCAGCAGCTTGGCCCTCCGGGACAGGGGGCCATATGGCAATCAGCCCCAGCATTTT. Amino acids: CASSLALRDRGPYGNQPQHF.

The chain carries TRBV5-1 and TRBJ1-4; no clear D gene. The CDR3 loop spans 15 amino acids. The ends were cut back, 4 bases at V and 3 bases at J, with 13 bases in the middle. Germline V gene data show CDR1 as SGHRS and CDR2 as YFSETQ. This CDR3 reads CASSPGSNSNEKLFF. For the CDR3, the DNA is TGCGCCAGCAGCCCCGGGAGCAACTCTAATGAAAAACTGTTTTTT.

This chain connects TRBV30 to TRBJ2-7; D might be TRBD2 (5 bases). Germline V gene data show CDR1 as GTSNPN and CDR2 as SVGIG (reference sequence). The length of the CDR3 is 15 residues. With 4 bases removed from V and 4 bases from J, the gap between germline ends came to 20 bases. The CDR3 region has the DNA TGTGCCTGGATGAGGGAAGGCGGCGGGTCTTACGAGCAGTACTTC. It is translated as CAWMREGGGSYEQYF.

The CDR3 loop reads CATTVKSQLETQYF. For the CDR3, the DNA is TGTGCCACCACAGTGAAGTCTCAACTAGAGACCCAGTACTTC. The chain has TRBV2 and TRBJ2-5, with unresolved D. Germline V CDR1 and CDR2: SNHLY, FYNNEI. CDR3 length equals 14 residues. The V and J ends lost 10 bases and 4 bases respectively, with 19 bases between them.

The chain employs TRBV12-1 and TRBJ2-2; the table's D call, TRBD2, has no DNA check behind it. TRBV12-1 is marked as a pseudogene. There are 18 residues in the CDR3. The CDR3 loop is CASSSGLAGGCGTGELFF. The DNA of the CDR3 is TGTGCCAGCAGCTCGGGACTAGCGGGAGGGTGCGGCACCGGGGAGCTGTTTTTT.

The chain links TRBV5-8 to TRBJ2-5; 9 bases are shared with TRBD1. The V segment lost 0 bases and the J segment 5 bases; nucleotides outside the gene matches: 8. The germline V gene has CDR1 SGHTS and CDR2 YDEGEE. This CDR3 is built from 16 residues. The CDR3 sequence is CASSLDGTGWLETQYF. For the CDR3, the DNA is TGTGCCAGCAGCTTGGATGGGACAGGGTGGTTGGAGACCCAGTACTTC.

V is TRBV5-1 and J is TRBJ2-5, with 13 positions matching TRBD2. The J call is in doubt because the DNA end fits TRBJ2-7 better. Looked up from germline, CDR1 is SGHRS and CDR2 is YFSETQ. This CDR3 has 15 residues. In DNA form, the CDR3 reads TGCGCCAGCAGCTTTGGGACTAGCGGGAACTACGAGCAGTACTTC. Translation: CASSFGTSGNYEQYF.

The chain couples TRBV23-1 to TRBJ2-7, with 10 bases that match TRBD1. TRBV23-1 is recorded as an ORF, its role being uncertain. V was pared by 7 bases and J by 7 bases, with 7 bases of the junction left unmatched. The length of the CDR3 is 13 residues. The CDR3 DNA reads TGCGCCAGCATATGGGACAGGGGTTGGGAGCAGTACTTC. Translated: CASIWDRGWEQYF.

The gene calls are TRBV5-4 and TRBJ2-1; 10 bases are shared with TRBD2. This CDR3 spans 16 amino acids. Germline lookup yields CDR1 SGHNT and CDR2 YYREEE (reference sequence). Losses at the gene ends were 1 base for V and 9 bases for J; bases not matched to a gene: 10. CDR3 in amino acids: CASSLSNSGRGGEQFF. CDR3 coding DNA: TGTGCCAGCAGCTTGAGTAACAGCGGGAGGGGAGGTGAGCAGTTCTTC. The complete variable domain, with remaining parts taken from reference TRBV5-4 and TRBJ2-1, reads ETGVTQSPTHLIKTRGQQVTLRCSSQSGHNTVSWYQQALGQGPQFIFQYYREEENGRGNFPPRFSGLQFPNYSSELNVNALELDDSALYLCASSLSNSGRGGEQFFGPGTRLTVL.